The 6 T cell receptor beta chains listed next were all sequenced from one sample in a study of T cells expressing NK-cell markers. TCRdb re-called the 5' RACE reads and gives one entry per CDR3 protein, without DNA. In total, the table holds about 450,000 distinct CDR3 sequences. Sequenced sample: blood T cells: a sorted CD56 or NKG2C T cell subset, CD4+ or CD8+ T cells, or bulk PBMC T cells (not recorded which). All receptors come from a woman between 18 and 70 years old in good health.

J is TRBJ2-7 and V is TRBV7-2; the D call of TRBD2 rests on TCRdb alone, since no DNA is present to check it. Germline V lookup: CDR1 SGHTA, CDR2 FQGNSA. The CDR3 runs to 15 residues. The CDR3 reads CASSFPGLNSYEQYF.

The V call is TRBV29-1, the J call TRBJ2-5; TCRdb outputs TRBD2, but without DNA this stays unchecked. CDR3 length equals 14 residues. Germline V gives CDR1 SQVTM, CDR2 ANQGSEA. The CDR3 sequence: CSVVPSGRSETQYF.

The CDR3 region is CASSFAGASSNEKLFF. The chain carries TRBV5-1 and TRBJ1-4. Germline loops: CDR1 SGHRS, CDR2 YFSETQ. There are 16 residues in the CDR3.

The J gene is TRBJ2-3, the V gene TRBV5-1; the D gene TCRdb calls, TRBD1, cannot be checked with no DNA. The germline V gene has CDR1 SGHRS and CDR2 YFSETQ. CDR3 length equals 13 residues. This CDR3 reads CASSAQGTDTQYF.

The V gene is TRBV12-3 or TRBV12-4, the J gene TRBJ2-2; TCRdb's D call of TRBD2 is untestable without DNA. The CDR3 runs to 15 residues. CDR3 amino acids: CASSQDYRAAGELFF.

The CDR3 protein is CASSLILTFGGNEQFF. V gene TRBV5-1 combines with J gene TRBJ2-1; there is no DNA to check the TCRdb D call of TRBD2. Germline CDR1 SGHRS, CDR2 YFSETQ. The CDR3 sequence is 16 residues long. The full variable domain, its missing parts supplied by reference TRBV5-1 and TRBJ2-1, is KAGVTQTPRYLIKTRGQQVTLSCSPISGHRSVSWYQQTPGQGLQFLFEYFSETQRNKGNFPGRFSGRQFSNSRSEMNVSTLELGDSALYLCASSLILTFGGNEQFFGPGTRLTVL.